These 22 T cell receptor beta chains share one sample of origin, sequenced in a study of regulatory T cells in long-lasting Graves disease. The time point here: newly diagnosed GD, antithyroid drugs for less than 3 months. The TCR library was made from RNA that had been extracted from PBMCs in TRIzol. Relying on iRepertoire HTBI primers and Arm-PCR of CDR3 regions, the team built TCR beta libraries. MiXCR, applied by TCRdb to the multiplex PCR reads, yields one record per CDR3 protein. The table shows roughly 420,000 distinct CDR3 sequences, with roughly 15% occurring only once. In addition, the sample was reused for a study of T cells in Graves' hyperthyroidism and ophthalmopathy.

The material sequenced was peripheral blood mononuclear cells (PBMCs), taken at new diagnosis, from a patient treated with antithyroid drugs. These TCRs come from a woman between 25 and 40 years old with Graves disease.

Note on this clonotype: The limits of the CDR3 on the DNA are not certain, so only TCRdb's listed CDR3 is given. The chain couples TRBV2 to TRBJ1-6. The CDR3 is made up of 17 amino acids, end residues included. Per the germline V gene, CDR1 is SNHLY and CDR2 is FYNNEI. CDR3: CASSSSTPMDYNSPLHF.

This clonotype was seen only a few times. The V gene is TRBV4-1, the J gene TRBJ2-1; 13 positions agree with TRBD2. Unmatched junction bases numbered 6, after V lost 2 bases and J lost 8 bases. Germline-derived CDR1 and CDR2 are MGHRA and YSYEKL. The CDR3 extends over 16 amino acids. For the CDR3, the DNA is TGCGCCAGCAGCCAACCACTAGCGGGAGGGCAATATGAGCAGTTCTTC. It specifies CASSQPLAGGQYEQFF.

This clonotype was recorded at least ten times. V and J are TRBV6-1 and TRBJ1-1; 10 nucleotides agree with TRBD1. The CDR3 extends over 15 amino acids. Germline values: CDR1 MNHNS, CDR2 SASEGT. Losses at the gene ends were 6 bases for V and 0 bases for J; bases not matched to a gene: 4. The CDR3 nucleotides are TGTGCCAGCAGGCCGGACAGGGGGATGAACACTGAAGCTTTCTTT. It translates to CASRPDRGMNTEAFF.

V is TRBV4-3 and J is TRBJ2-7, with D hard to call. The ends were cut back, 4 bases at V and 3 bases at J, with 13 bases in the middle. This CDR3 is built from 14 residues. Germline V lookup: CDR1 LGHNA, CDR2 YSLEER. The CDR3: CASSPRAQVYEQYF. The DNA of the CDR3 is TGCGCCAGCAGCCCGCGTGCGCAAGTCTACGAGCAGTACTTC.

A note on this clonotype: A far larger clone is off by one base, so a read error is likely. The chain uses TRBV11-1 and TRBJ2-1, with D maybe TRBD2 (6 bases). CDR1 is SGHAT, CDR2 FQDESV, per germline (reference sequence). V dropped 1 base and J dropped 10 bases, with 14 bases sitting between them. CDR3 length: 14 amino acids. The CDR3 is CASSLGGGVHEQFF. CDR3 nucleotide sequence: TGTGCCAGCAGCTTAGGTGGCGGGGTTCACGAGCAGTTCTTC.

In this sample, this clonotype turned up many times. The V call is TRBV7-8, the J call TRBJ1-2; D is unclear. Trimming stripped 3 bases from V and 3 bases from J, with 8 bases between. Germline CDR1 is SGHVS and CDR2 is FQNEAQ. The CDR3 has 13 residues. The chain's CDR3 is CASSFGPYYGYTF. In DNA, the CDR3 is TGTGCCAGCAGCTTTGGGCCTTACTATGGCTACACCTTC. The whole variable domain, filled in from reference TRBV7-8 and TRBJ1-2, reads GAGVSQSPRYKVAKRGQDVALRCDPISGHVSLFWYQQALGQGPEFLTYFQNEAQLDKSGLPSDRFFAERPEGSVSTLKIQRTQQEDSAVYLCASSFGPYYGYTFGSGTRLTVV.

The genes are TRBV30 and TRBJ2-4; D may correspond to TRBD1 or TRBD2 (5 bases each). CDR3 size: 16 residues. V lost 3 bases to trimming and J lost 3 bases, with 18 bases between them. From germline, CDR1 is GTSNPN and CDR2 SVGIG (reference sequence). CDR3 coding DNA: TGTGCCTGGAGCCCCCCCCGGCAGGGAGACAAAAACATTCAGTACTTC. It specifies CAWSPPRQGDKNIQYF.

About this clonotype itself: Being one base from a much bigger clone, this may be a read error. This chain connects TRBV4-2 to TRBJ1-1, with 8 bases matching TRBD1. The germline CDR1 and CDR2 sequences are LGHNA and YNFKEQ. The CDR3 is 15 residues long. Trimming at V came to 4 bases and at J to 2 bases, leaving 6 bases not matched to a gene. CDR3 sequence reads: CASSPGGRTNTEAFF. The CDR3 nucleotides are TGTGCCAGCAGCCCAGGGGGCAGAACAAACACTGAAGCTTTCTTT.

The gene calls are TRBV15 and TRBJ1-2; no firm D call. This CDR3 region has 13 residues. Trimming removed 1 base from V and 2 bases from J, with 5 bases in between. Germline CDR1 is LNHNV and CDR2 is YYDKDF (reference sequence). CDR3 DNA: TGTGCCACCAGCAGAGTGGGGAACTATGGCTACACCTTC. It specifies CATSRVGNYGYTF.

Many counts were recorded for this clonotype. The CDR3 DNA sequence: TGTGCCAGCAGTCCCCGGGGAGCGGGAGGGCATCAAGAGACCCAGTACTTC. Translated: CASSPRGAGGHQETQYF. V gene TRBV12-3 or TRBV12-4 combines with J gene TRBJ2-5; 10 bases are a match to TRBD2. The CDR3 totals 17 residues. Losses at the gene ends were 5 bases for V and 2 bases for J; bases not matched to a gene: 11.

The chain is built from TRBV29-1 and TRBJ1-1; D unclear. The CDR3 sequence is 13 residues long. Per the germline V gene, CDR1 is SQVTM and CDR2 is ANQGSEA. Between the trimmed V and J ends, which lost 5 bases and 5 bases, there was a span of 15 bases. DNA of the CDR3: TGCAGCGTTAGGGTACCCATGTGGACTGAAGCTTTCTTT. Amino acid sequence: CSVRVPMWTEAFF. Supplemented by reference TRBV29-1 and TRBJ1-1, the full variable domain reads SAVISQKPSRDICQRGTSLTIQCQVDSQVTMMFWYRQQPGQSLTLIATANQGSEATYESGFVIDKFPISRPNLTFSTLTVSNMSPEDSSIYLCSVRVPMWTEAFFGQGTRLTVV.

This clonotype was recorded many times. This chain connects TRBV11-2 to TRBJ2-7; 12 bases are a match to TRBD2. J lost 3 bases, V lost 2 bases, and 8 bases had no gene match. Germline CDR1 is SGHAT and CDR2 is FQNNGV. The CDR3 is 17 residues long. In nucleotides, the CDR3 is TGTGCCAGCAGCTTACCGAATCTAGCGGGAGGGAACTACGAGCAGTACTTC. Its protein is CASSLPNLAGGNYEQYF.

This clonotype was recorded at least ten times. The rearrangement joins TRBV7-8 to TRBJ2-2; 9 nucleotides match TRBD2. From germline, CDR1 is SGHVS and CDR2 FQNEAQ. The CDR3 spans 16 residues. V lost 6 bases and J lost 5; bases outside the gene matches: 10. CDR3 amino acids: CASRVRGGRATGELFF. CDR3 nucleotide sequence: TGTGCCAGCAGAGTGAGGGGCGGGAGGGCGACCGGGGAGCTGTTTTTT.

This clonotype was detected many times. This chain uses TRBV7-8 with TRBJ2-1; D is perhaps TRBD1 or TRBD2 (5 bases each). This CDR3 comprises 19 residues. Trimming pared 6 bases from V and 2 bases from J, leaving 26 bases between. Germline values: CDR1 SGHVS, CDR2 FQNEAQ. CDR3 bases: TGTGCCAGCAGACCTTCCGGGACCGCGATAAGTAGCGCCTACAATGAGCAGTTCTTC. Its translation: CASRPSGTAISSAYNEQFF.

This clonotype has only a few counts. This chain uses TRBV29-1 with TRBJ2-7; TRBD1 might be the D (6 bases). Germline CDR1 SQVTM, CDR2 ANQGSEA. This CDR3 has 13 amino acids. Trimming shortened V by 1 base and J by 2 bases, and 9 bases separated the two germline ends. The CDR3 protein is CSVEAGQPYEQYF. CDR3 nucleotides: TGCAGCGTTGAAGCAGGACAGCCCTACGAGCAGTACTTC.

There are many counts of this clonotype. CDR3: CASSPREGSYNEQFF. The CDR3 nucleotides are TGTGCCAGCAGCCCCCGAGAAGGGTCCTACAATGAGCAGTTCTTC. The chain employs TRBV14 and TRBJ2-1; D ambiguous. Germline V gene data show CDR1 as SGHDN and CDR2 as FVKESK. The CDR3 sequence is 15 residues long. Trimming removed 4 bases at V and 1 base at J, with 11 bases between.

This clonotype occurred many times. The chain combines TRBV7-9 with TRBJ2-3; D gene ambiguous. The germline V gene encodes CDR1 SEHNR and CDR2 FQNEAQ (reference sequence). Trimming shortened V by 3 bases and J by 2 bases, and 12 bases separated the two germline ends. This CDR3 region has 15 residues. The CDR3 nucleotides are TGTGCCAGCAGCTTGTACGCTAGAACCACAGATACGCAGTATTTT. It encodes CASSLYARTTDTQYF.

V is TRBV20-1 and J is TRBJ2-5; D gene unclear. The CDR3 has 11 residues. The germline V gene has CDR1 DFQATT and CDR2 SNEGSKA (reference sequence). Trimming took 5 bases from V and 2 from J, leaving 6 bases between them. This CDR3 reads CSALGQETQYF. The DNA of the CDR3 is TGCAGTGCTTTGGGACAAGAGACCCAGTACTTC.

This clonotype was detected only a few times. The chain couples TRBV28 to TRBJ2-5, with 9 bases aligning to TRBD1. The CDR3 contains 17 residues. Trimming at V came to 6 bases and at J to 4 bases, leaving 15 bases not matched to a gene. The germline gives CDR1 MDHEN, CDR2 SYDVKM. The CDR3 coding sequence is TGTGCCAGCAGATTACAACCTCGGACAGGGGTGTCAGAGACCCAGTACTTC. Its protein is CASRLQPRTGVSETQYF.

At least ten counts were recorded for this clonotype. The rearrangement joins TRBV20-1 to TRBJ2-1; TRBD2 is a possible D gene (7 bases). Between the trimmed V and J ends, which lost 1 base and 0 bases, there was a span of 16 bases. The CDR3 contains 17 residues. Germline V gives CDR1 DFQATT, CDR2 SNEGSKA (reference sequence). The CDR3 coding sequence is TGCAGTGCTAGAGTTAGGGGGGCGGGAGCCTCCTACAATGAGCAGTTCTTC. Translated: CSARVRGAGASYNEQFF.

This clonotype was found a few times. This chain uses TRBV12-3 or TRBV12-4 with TRBJ1-3; D gene unclear. Between the trimmed V and J ends, which lost 6 bases and 6 bases, there was a span of 12 bases. There are 13 residues in the CDR3. The chain's CDR3 is CASRLGLENTIYF. CDR3 DNA sequence: TGTGCCAGCAGGTTGGGTTTGGAAAACACCATATATTTT.

A few counts support this clonotype. This chain links TRBV10-2 with TRBJ2-1; the match to TRBD2 covers 15 bases. The V and J ends lost 6 bases and 8 bases, in that order; junction bases with no gene match: 8. The CDR3 has 16 residues. Germline V gives CDR1 WSHSY, CDR2 SAAADI. CDR3: CASSGLAGGPVDEQFF. The CDR3 bases are TGCGCCAGCAGCGGACTAGCGGGAGGGCCGGTGGATGAGCAGTTCTTC.